The subject of this entry is one T cell receptor (beta chain). The antigen is unknown. The sample originates from a study of response to subunit inactivated influenza vaccine. Study-wide findings and caveats: It was the authors' suggestion that each seasonal influenza vaccination recruits few new T cells.

One entry per CDR3 protein results from TCRdb running MiXCR on the RT-PCR reads. The sample contains over 450,000 distinct CDR3 sequences, 13% of which appear only once. Germline CDR1 reads SGHTA; CDR2 reads FQGNSA. The CDR3 has 14 amino acids. The junction had 5 bases not matched to a gene; V was cut back by 5 bases and J by 2 bases. This clonotype was obtained from a man aged 45 to 65 who received an inactivated influenza vaccine. The sequencing used PBMCs from blood, collected 45 days after vaccination. This chain uses TRBV7-2 with TRBJ2-7; 8 nucleotides align to TRBD2. In nucleotides, the CDR3 is TGTGCCAGCAGCGTAACTAGCGGCGCCTACGAGCAGTACTTC. Amino acid sequence: CASSVTSGAYEQYF.